The 23 T cell receptor beta chains presented below share a single source sample, sequenced in a study of T cell repertoires in cytomegalovirus infection. The antigens for these receptors are not known. TCRdb re-called the reads with MiXCR, one entry per CDR3 protein. The sample yields under 450,000 distinct CDR3 sequences, nearly 35% seen once. The source was cultured PBMCs, collected from culture after CMV antigen stimulation. These receptors all come from a human donor in good health (CMV status not recorded). Some clones in this sample may be carry-over from other donors' samples.

This clonotype was seen many times. The chain combines TRBV27 with TRBJ1-2, with 12 bases matching TRBD1. With 4 bases clipped from V and 4 bases from J, the junction kept 10 bases outside the gene matches. Germline CDR1 MNHEY, CDR2 SMNVEV (reference sequence). The CDR3 has 17 amino acids. CDR3 in amino acids: CASSSPGQGAHPYGYTF. DNA for the CDR3: TGTGCCAGCAGTTCCCCGGGACAGGGGGCGCATCCCTATGGCTACACCTTC.

This clonotype was picked up many times. The chain uses TRBV7-3 and TRBJ2-3; 9 bases fit TRBD2. The CDR3 spans 15 residues. Germline loops: CDR1 SGHTA, CDR2 FQGTGA. V trimming: 7 bases; J trimming: 6 bases; junction bases outside the gene matches: 11. CDR3 DNA: TGTGCCAGCAAAAAGTTAGCGGGAGAGTCCGATACGCAGTATTTT. The encoded protein is CASKKLAGESDTQYF.

This clonotype showed up many times. This chain uses TRBV7-2 with TRBJ1-6; D ambiguous. V was cut by 2 bases and J by 5 bases, with 10 bases left in between. The CDR3 loop spans 15 amino acids. The germline gives CDR1 SGHTA, CDR2 FQGNSA. In nucleotides, the CDR3 is TGTGCCAGCAGCTTACGTCAGACAAATAATTCACCCCTCCACTTT. This codes for CASSLRQTNNSPLHF.

V gene TRBV4-2 combines with J gene TRBJ2-7, with TRBD1 matching 12 bases. V was clipped by 3 bases and J by 6 bases; unmatched bases: 6. The CDR3 is 15 residues long. CDR1 and CDR2 from the germline V gene are LGHNA and YNFKEQ. The CDR3 loop reads CASSHTGQGASEQYF. The CDR3 DNA reads as TGTGCCAGCAGCCATACGGGACAGGGGGCAAGCGAGCAGTACTTC.

The J gene is TRBJ2-2, the V gene TRBV28; no firm D call. The CDR3 has 16 amino acids. Looked up from germline, CDR1 is MDHEN and CDR2 is SYDVKM. Deletions cut 4 bases from V and 0 bases from J, with 12 bases between. In nucleotides, the CDR3 is TGTGCCAGCAGTTCCCTCCGGCGGACGAACACCGGGGAGCTGTTTTTT. Its translation: CASSSLRRTNTGELFF. Using reference TRBV28 and TRBJ2-2 for the parts outside the CDR3, the full variable domain is DVKVTQSSRYLVKRTGEKVFLECVQDMDHENMFWYRQDPGLGLRLIYFSYDVKMKEKGDIPEGYSVSREKKERFSLILESASTNQTSMYLCASSSLRRTNTGELFFGEGSRLTVL.

V and J are TRBV4-3 and TRBJ2-2, with 7 bases lining up with TRBD1. The CDR3 spans 16 residues. Germline V gene data show CDR1 as LGHNA and CDR2 as YSLEER. J was trimmed by 5 bases and V by 2 bases; bases with no gene match: 8. The CDR3 reads CASSQYRDSFTGELFF. The CDR3 nucleotides read TGCGCCAGCAGCCAATACCGGGACAGTTTTACCGGGGAGCTGTTTTTT.

This clonotype was counted a few times. The rearrangement joins TRBV6-6 to TRBJ1-3; D might be TRBD1 (5 bases). CDR1 is MNHNY and CDR2 is SVGAGI in the germline V gene (reference sequence). The CDR3 totals 14 residues. V gave up 6 bases and J gave up 1 base, with 10 bases separating them. The CDR3 nucleotides read TGTGCCAGCAGCCGGAGGGGTTCTGGAAACACCATATATTTT. Protein product: CASSRRGSGNTIYF.

V usage is TRBV19 and J usage is TRBJ2-6; TRBD1 might be the D (5 bases). CDR1 and CDR2 from the germline V gene are LNHDA and SQIVND (reference sequence). The length of the CDR3 is 19 residues. With 6 bases removed from V and 1 base from J, the gap between germline ends came to 22 bases. The DNA of the CDR3 is TGTGCCAGTAGCCCGCCTCCTGGGGCCATTCATTCTGGGGCCAACGTCCTGACTTTC. Its translation: CASSPPPGAIHSGANVLTF.

This clonotype appeared many times. The chain recombines TRBV2 with TRBJ1-5, with no clear D. V was shortened by 7 bases and J by 2 bases, with 18 bases between the two germline ends. The germline gives CDR1 SNHLY, CDR2 FYNNEI. The CDR3 runs 16 residues. CDR3 sequence reads: CASKAFDTSRNQPQHF. The DNA for the CDR3 is TGTGCCAGCAAGGCGTTCGACACCTCTCGCAATCAGCCCCAGCATTTT.

The chain links TRBV24-1 to TRBJ1-5; D possibly corresponds to TRBD1 (5 bases). The CDR3 length is 13 residues. CDR1 and CDR2 from the germline V gene are KGHDR and SFDVKD. V was trimmed by 4 bases and J by 2 bases, leaving 5 bases between them. The DNA for the CDR3 is TGTGCCACCAGTGAACAGGGCAATCAGCCCCAGCATTTT. This codes for CATSEQGNQPQHF.

The chain links TRBV7-9 to TRBJ2-7; TRBD2 aligns across 15 bases. Losses at the gene ends were 3 bases for V and 6 bases for J; bases not matched to a gene: 18. There are 20 residues in the CDR3. Per germline, CDR1 SEHNR and CDR2 FQNEAQ (reference sequence). The CDR3 protein is CASSLGTSGRPHHQISEQYV. The CDR3 coding sequence is TGTGCCAGCAGCTTGGGGACTAGCGGGAGGCCTCATCACCAAATCTCCGAGCAGTACGTC.

The chain uses TRBV11-3 and TRBJ1-6; 7 bases are shared with TRBD1. The CDR3 has 16 residues. The V gene's germline CDR1 is SGHNT and CDR2 YENEEA. Trimming at V came to 4 bases and at J to 6 bases, leaving 9 bases not matched to a gene. CDR3 in amino acids: CASSSSGTVPNSPLHF. DNA of the CDR3: TGTGCCAGCAGCTCTTCCGGGACAGTCCCTAATTCACCCCTCCACTTT.

This clonotype was observed many times. The CDR3 nucleotides read TGTGCCAGCAGCCGTGACGAGAACACCGGGGAGCTGTTTTTT. As protein: CASSRDENTGELFF. V usage is TRBV11-3 and J usage is TRBJ2-2; no reliable D call. Per germline, CDR1 SGHNT and CDR2 YENEEA. This CDR3 has 14 residues. V lost 5 bases to trimming and J lost 1 base, with 8 bases between them.

The chain joins TRBV11-2 to TRBJ2-1; 8 positions match TRBD2. Unmatched junction bases numbered 16, after V lost 5 bases and J lost 10 bases. The CDR3 runs to 16 residues. The germline V gene has CDR1 SGHAT and CDR2 FQNNGV. CDR3 sequence: CASSPSLSAGVREQFF. CDR3 nucleotide sequence: TGTGCCAGCAGCCCTTCCCTCTCAGCGGGAGTACGGGAGCAGTTCTTC. The full variable domain, rest sourced from reference TRBV11-2 and TRBJ2-1, is EAGVAQSPRYKIIEKRQSVAFWCNPISGHATLYWYQQILGQGPKLLIQFQNNGVVDDSQLPKDRFSAERLKGVDSTLKIQPAKLEDSAVYLCASSPSLSAGVREQFFGPGTRLTVL.

This clonotype has a single count. Likely a read error: the CDR3 ends without its conserved phenylalanine or tryptophan. Because the CDR3's place on the DNA is in doubt, the DNA is left out and the CDR3 is given as listed by TCRdb. V and J are TRBV6-5 and TRBJ1-2; the table calls TRBD1, which could not be checked here. The CDR3 length equals 15 residues, ends included. Germline V CDR1 and CDR2: MNHEY, SVGAGI. CDR3 sequence reads: CASRDRRGKGEGYTL.

The table lists this clonotype with many counts. The chain joins TRBV7-2 to TRBJ2-1; the D is unclear. The CDR3 contains 13 residues. Germline V CDR1 and CDR2: SGHTA, FQGNSA. The V and J ends lost 4 bases and 0 bases respectively, with 4 bases between them. The CDR3 here is CASSSISYNEQFF. CDR3 sequence (DNA): TGTGCCAGCAGCTCCATCTCCTACAATGAGCAGTTCTTC.

A few counts support this clonotype. The J gene is TRBJ2-6, the V gene TRBV12-3 or TRBV12-4; D gene unclear. The CDR3 spans 15 residues. Deletions cut 4 bases from V and 0 bases from J, with 7 bases between. The CDR3 DNA reads as TGTGCCAGCAGTTGGTTGGGCTCTGGGGCCAACGTCCTGACTTTC. It codes for CASSWLGSGANVLTF.

This clonotype has a count of ten or more. CDR3 loop: CASSLVGGLSADTQYF. As DNA, the CDR3 is TGTGCCAGCAGCTTAGTGGGAGGGCTGAGCGCAGATACGCAGTATTTT. The rearrangement links TRBV7-2 to TRBJ2-3; 7 bases fit TRBD2. Trimming cost V 1 base and J 4 bases; bases outside gene matches: 8. CDR3 length: 16 amino acids. Germline V lookup: CDR1 SGHTA, CDR2 FQGNSA.

This clonotype was counted between two and nine times. The chain couples TRBV3-1 to TRBJ2-2; 11 positions agree with TRBD2. The CDR3 spans 14 residues. Germline assignment: CDR1 LGHDT and CDR2 YNNKEL (reference sequence). Germline trimming cut 8 bases from V and 3 bases from J; bases unmatched to any gene: 2. CDR3 sequence: CASGGLADTGELFF. DNA of the CDR3: TGTGCCAGCGGGGGACTAGCGGACACCGGGGAGCTGTTTTTT. Full variable domain (outside the CDR3, taken from reference TRBV3-1 and TRBJ2-2): DTAVSQTPKYLVTQMGNDKSIKCEQNLGHDTMYWYKQDSKKFLKIMFSYNNKELIINETVPNRFSPKSPDKAHLNLHINSLELGDSAVYFCASGGLADTGELFFGEGSRLTVL.

This clonotype was observed a handful of times. This rearrangement joins TRBV7-9 to TRBJ2-3; D unclear. Trimming took 3 bases from V and 0 from J, leaving 7 bases between them. Per the germline V gene, CDR1 is SEHNR and CDR2 is FQNEAQ (reference sequence). This CDR3 region has 14 residues. CDR3 residues: CASSLGMSTDTQYF. CDR3 coding DNA: TGTGCCAGCAGCTTGGGGATGAGCACAGATACGCAGTATTTT.

The rearrangement uses TRBV6-1 and TRBJ1-2; 8 bases line up with TRBD1. Germline values: CDR1 MNHNS, CDR2 SASEGT. CDR3 size: 13 residues. The trim removed 6 bases at V and 4 bases at J, leaving 4 bases unmatched. CDR3 loop: CASRKQGGYGYTF. The CDR3 DNA follows: TGTGCCAGCAGGAAACAGGGGGGCTATGGCTACACCTTC.

The sample holds a few counts of this clonotype. The genes are TRBV7-9 and TRBJ1-2; unclear D gene. This CDR3 has 14 residues. Germline CDR1 SEHNR, CDR2 FQNEAQ (reference sequence). V was pared by 5 bases and J by 2 bases, with 12 bases between. The CDR3 coding sequence is TGTGCCAGCAGCCACTCCTTGGAGAACTATGGCTACACCTTC. Encoded protein: CASSHSLENYGYTF. The variable domain in full, with the rest retrieved from reference TRBV7-9 and TRBJ1-2, is DTGVSQNPRHKITKRGQNVTFRCDPISEHNRLYWYRQTLGQGPEFLTYFQNEAQLEKSRLLSDRFSAERPKGSFSTLEIQRTEQGDSAMYLCASSHSLENYGYTFGSGTRLTVV.

V usage is TRBV7-2 and J usage is TRBJ1-3; D uncertain. Trimming cost V 1 base and J 4 bases, with 8 bases left between them. The CDR3 has 14 residues. Germline values: CDR1 SGHTA, CDR2 FQGNSA. CDR3 loop: CASSLDAFGNTIYF. The CDR3 DNA reads as TGTGCCAGCAGCTTAGATGCTTTCGGAAACACCATATATTTT.